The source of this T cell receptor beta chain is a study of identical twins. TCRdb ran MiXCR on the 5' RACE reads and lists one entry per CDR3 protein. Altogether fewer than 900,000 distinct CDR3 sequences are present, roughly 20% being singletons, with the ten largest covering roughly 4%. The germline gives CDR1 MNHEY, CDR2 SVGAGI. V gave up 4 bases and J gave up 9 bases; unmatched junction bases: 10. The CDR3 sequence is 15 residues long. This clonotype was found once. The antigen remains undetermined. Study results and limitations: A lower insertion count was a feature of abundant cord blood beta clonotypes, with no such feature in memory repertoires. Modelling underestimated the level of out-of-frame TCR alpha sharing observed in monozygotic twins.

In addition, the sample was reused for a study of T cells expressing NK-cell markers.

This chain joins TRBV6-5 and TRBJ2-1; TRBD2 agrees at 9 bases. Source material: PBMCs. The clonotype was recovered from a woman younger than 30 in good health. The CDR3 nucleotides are TGTGCCAGCAGTTCACCTAGCGGGAATACGGGTGAGCAGTTCTTC. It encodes CASSSPSGNTGEQFF.